The clone carrying this T cell receptor (beta chain) appeared once. This record belongs to a study of technical replicates of blood from a handful of donors. Germline lookup yields CDR1 SGDLS and CDR2 YYNGEE. The CDR3 is made up of 17 amino acids. The V and J ends lost 0 bases and 0 bases, in that order; junction bases with no gene match: 6. Assay: immunoSEQ multiplex PCR; the TCRdb copy retains only in-frame clones and omits some. The sample records around 85,000 clones, roughly 94% being singletons. This TCR came from a human donor in good health. The genes are TRBV9 and TRBJ2-3; 8 bases agree with TRBD2. The material sequenced was T cells isolated from PBMCs. The CDR3 DNA is TGTGCCAGCAGCGTAGCTACGGGGGGGGCTAGCACAGATACGCAGTATTTT. Encoded protein: CASSVATGGASTDTQYF.